The 29 T cell receptor beta chains presented below share a single source sample, sequenced in a study of human T cells and chemical hapten exposure. TCRdb passed the RACE reads through MiXCR, listing each CDR3 protein once. The sample lists around 360,000 distinct CDR3 sequences, about 6.9% occurring once. Time point meaning: patch test 2, 6 weeks after DPC sensitization. Treatment indicated: therapeutic diphenylcyclopropenone sensitization with weekly scalp DPC. This material consisted of whole blood, taken in connection with sensitization to the hapten diphenylcyclopropenone (DPC). Receptors were obtained from a woman younger than 35 with alopecia areata. Some clones in this sample may be carry-over from other donors' samples.

This clonotype showed up just a few times. V gene TRBV20-1 combines with J gene TRBJ1-4; 11 nucleotides align to TRBD1. J was trimmed by 8 bases and V by 0 bases; bases with no gene match: 14. The CDR3 spans 18 residues. Looked up from germline, CDR1 is DFQATT and CDR2 is SNEGSKA (reference sequence). The CDR3 nucleotides are TGCAGTGCTAGAGATCGGGTCCCGGGACAGGGGGAACGGGAAAAACTGTTTTTT. Encoded protein: CSARDRVPGQGEREKLFF.

This clonotype appeared many times. The V and J genes are TRBV12-3 or TRBV12-4 and TRBJ2-1; 7 nucleotides align to TRBD1. V was clipped by 3 bases and J by 4 bases; unmatched bases: 6. This CDR3 spans 15 amino acids. DNA for the CDR3: TGTGCCAGCAGTTTGCAGGGGGTCCTATACAATGAGCAGTTCTTC. Translated: CASSLQGVLYNEQFF.

The sample holds a few counts of this clonotype. The gene calls are TRBV29-1 and TRBJ1-4; tentatively, D is TRBD1 (5 bases). V lost 1 base and J lost 7, with 10 bases in between. The V gene's germline CDR1 is SQVTM and CDR2 ANQGSEA. This CDR3 has 13 amino acids. DNA of the CDR3: TGCAGCGTTGAAGTAGGGGCGGGTGAAAAACTGTTTTTT. Translating it yields CSVEVGAGEKLFF.

This clonotype came up a few times. V is TRBV27 and J is TRBJ2-7, with D possibly called TRBD1 or TRBD2 (8 bases each). Trimming took 2 bases from V and 8 from J, leaving 25 bases between them. The germline V gene encodes CDR1 MNHEY and CDR2 SMNVEV (reference sequence). The CDR3 totals 17 residues. The CDR3 DNA is TGTGCCAGCAGTTTAATGAGCGGGGGCAGGGGGCAGTTGAAGCAGTACTTC. As protein: CASSLMSGGRGQLKQYF.

This clonotype was picked up many times. The CDR3 bases are TGCAGTGCTAGAGATAGCGGGGGGGGCACAGATACGCAGTATTTT. Translation: CSARDSGGGTDTQYF. The rearrangement joins TRBV20-1 to TRBJ2-3; 11 nucleotides agree with TRBD2. Germline assignment: CDR1 DFQATT and CDR2 SNEGSKA (reference sequence). The ends lost 0 bases at V and 1 base at J; junction bases unmatched: 0. The length of the CDR3 is 15 residues.

The table lists this clonotype with a few counts. The chain is built from TRBV9 and TRBJ2-6; no definite D call. In germline, CDR1 is SGDLS, CDR2 YYNGEE. V was trimmed by 4 bases and J by 0 bases, leaving 11 bases between them. The CDR3 is 16 residues long. In DNA form, the CDR3 reads TGTGCCAGCAGCCGCGGACGGTCCTCTGGGGCCAACGTCCTGACTTTC. Translation: CASSRGRSSGANVLTF.

The chain uses TRBV7-3 and TRBJ1-6, with D tentatively TRBD1 (6 bases). The CDR3 is 16 amino acids. Germline assignment: CDR1 SGHTA and CDR2 FQGTGA. The V end lost 4 bases, the J end lost 3 bases, and 13 bases lay between the germline ends. CDR3 amino acids: CASSSRGGGYNSPLHF. CDR3 DNA sequence: TGTGCCAGCAGCTCACGGGGAGGGGGCTATAATTCACCCCTCCACTTT.

This clonotype was recorded many times. The chain is built from TRBV12-3 or TRBV12-4 and TRBJ2-6; D remains ambiguous. The CDR3 extends over 13 amino acids. Trimming took off 3 bases at V and 4 bases at J, with 4 bases between the two ends. The CDR3 nucleotides are TGTGCCAGCAGTTTCGGGGGGGCCAACGTCCTGACTTTC. Translation gives CASSFGGANVLTF.

The chain employs TRBV12-3 or TRBV12-4 and TRBJ2-4; TRBD2 matches 10 bases. The CDR3 spans 19 residues. Unmatched junction bases numbered 16, after V lost 7 bases and J lost 1 base. The CDR3 here is CASTSHLAGDSLAKNIQYF. CDR3 in DNA: TGTGCCAGCACTTCTCATCTAGCGGGAGACTCCTTGGCCAAAAACATTCAGTACTTC.

This rearrangement joins TRBV7-2 to TRBJ1-1; TRBD1 matches 7 bases. There are 14 residues in the CDR3. Germline V gives CDR1 SGHTA, CDR2 FQGNSA. V shed 10 bases, J shed 0 bases, and the junction held 8 bases outside the gene matches. CDR3 loop: CATGTVPLNTEAFF. The CDR3 nucleotides are TGTGCCACAGGGACAGTCCCTTTGAACACTGAAGCTTTCTTT. The complete variable domain, with remaining parts taken from reference TRBV7-2 and TRBJ1-1, reads GAGVSQSPSNKVTEKGKDVELRCDPISGHTALYWYRQSLGQGLEFLIYFQGNSAPDKSGLPSDRFSAERTGGSVSTLTIQRTQQEDSAVYLCATGTVPLNTEAFFGQGTRLTVV.

The sample holds a few counts of this clonotype. The chain has TRBV12-5 and TRBJ2-1; 7 nucleotides match TRBD2. J was trimmed by 4 bases and V by 6 bases; bases with no gene match: 3. Germline-derived CDR1 and CDR2 are LGHNT and FRNRAP. This CDR3 is built from 13 residues. The DNA of the CDR3 is TGTGCTAGTGGGCGGGGAGGGTACAATGAGCAGTTCTTC. Encoded protein: CASGRGGYNEQFF.

Only one count was recorded for this clonotype. J is TRBJ2-2 and V is TRBV5-6; 9 bases match TRBD1. The J segment lost 3 bases and the V segment lost 2 bases, leaving 8 bases of the junction unmatched. CDR3 length: 17 residues. The germline V gene has CDR1 SGHDT and CDR2 YYEEEE. This chain's CDR3 is CASSFGTGRLDTGELFF. The DNA for the CDR3 is TGTGCCAGCAGCTTCGGGACAGGGAGGTTGGACACCGGGGAGCTGTTTTTT.

This clonotype was detected a few times. V and J are TRBV12-3 or TRBV12-4 and TRBJ2-2; D is possibly TRBD1 (5 bases). The CDR3 extends over 13 amino acids. V dropped 6 bases and J dropped 4 bases, with 9 bases sitting between them. The CDR3 spells CASRGLSTGELFF. DNA for the CDR3: TGTGCCAGCAGGGGGCTTAGCACCGGGGAGCTGTTTTTT.

The genes are TRBV25-1 and TRBJ2-2; D may correspond to TRBD1 or TRBD2 (6 bases each). The length of the CDR3 is 15 residues. The germline V and J ends were trimmed by 4 bases and 3 bases, with 12 bases remaining between them. The germline gives CDR1 MGHDK, CDR2 SYGVNS. The CDR3 loop is CASSGFGGDTGELFF. DNA of the CDR3: TGTGCCAGCAGTGGATTCGGGGGCGACACCGGGGAGCTGTTTTTT.

This clonotype has just a few counts. J is TRBJ1-1 and V is TRBV5-1; 7 nucleotides match TRBD1. V shed 5 bases and J 12 bases; nucleotides not matched to a gene: 7. CDR3 length: 11 amino acids. Germline CDR1 SGHRS, CDR2 YFSETQ. CDR3 in amino acids: CASRWLGQTFF. In DNA form, the CDR3 reads TGCGCCAGCAGGTGGCTGGGACAGACTTTCTTT.

This clonotype was seen repeatedly, ten times or more. The chain has TRBV5-1 and TRBJ1-6; 7 bases line up with TRBD1. V dropped 1 base and J dropped 10; count of bases not matched to a gene: 8. The germline gives CDR1 SGHRS, CDR2 YFSETQ. The CDR3 contains 15 residues. CDR3 protein: CASSLKRQGGSPLHF. The CDR3 nucleotides are TGCGCCAGCAGCTTGAAGCGGCAGGGGGGATCACCCCTCCACTTT. The full variable domain, with the rest looked up from reference TRBV5-1 and TRBJ1-6, is KAGVTQTPRYLIKTRGQQVTLSCSPISGHRSVSWYQQTPGQGLQFLFEYFSETQRNKGNFPGRFSGRQFSNSRSEMNVSTLELGDSALYLCASSLKRQGGSPLHFGNGTRLTVT.

This clonotype was detected many times. The gene calls are TRBV15 and TRBJ1-1; perhaps TRBD1 as D (5 bases). Per germline, CDR1 LNHNV and CDR2 YYDKDF (reference sequence). The V gene lost 0 bases and the J gene lost 5 bases, with 19 bases spanning the gap. The CDR3 has 17 residues. CDR3 residues: CATSRDQGAGWGTEAFF. The CDR3 nucleotides read TGTGCCACCAGCAGAGATCAAGGGGCAGGATGGGGGACTGAAGCTTTCTTT.

The V call is TRBV6-5, the J call TRBJ2-3; D perhaps matches TRBD2 (6 bases). The length of the CDR3 is 16 residues. Trimming left V 2 bases short and J 3 bases short, with 15 bases between. Germline lookup yields CDR1 MNHEY and CDR2 SVGAGI. This CDR3 reads CASSYQSWEETDTQYF. The CDR3 DNA reads TGTGCCAGCAGTTACCAATCGTGGGAGGAGACAGATACGCAGTATTTT.

The rearrangement joins TRBV18 to TRBJ2-1, with D possibly matching TRBD1 (5 bases). Trimming took 4 bases from V and 5 from J, leaving 18 bases between them. This CDR3 is built from 16 residues. Germline lookup yields CDR1 KGHSH and CDR2 LQKENI. The CDR3 is CASSLQGAAVNNEQFF. In DNA form, the CDR3 reads TGTGCCAGCTCACTTCAAGGGGCGGCTGTAAACAATGAGCAGTTCTTC.

This chain uses TRBV9 with TRBJ2-3; D is unresolved. Germline V gives CDR1 SGDLS, CDR2 YYNGEE. The CDR3 is 14 residues long. Trimming took 5 bases from V and 2 from J, leaving 12 bases between them. CDR3 sequence reads: CASSLSPPTDTQYF. The CDR3 DNA sequence: TGTGCCAGCAGTCTTAGTCCCCCCACAGATACGCAGTATTTT. Full variable domain (rest looked up from reference TRBV9 and TRBJ2-3): DSGVTQTPKHLITATGQRVTLRCSPRSGDLSVYWYQQSLDQGLQFLIQYYNGEERAKGNILERFSAQQFPDLHSELNLSSLELGDSALYFCASSLSPPTDTQYFGPGTRLTVL.

J is TRBJ2-2 and V is TRBV27; tentative D call: TRBD2 (6 bases). Germline V gene lookup returns CDR1 MNHEY and CDR2 SMNVEV (reference sequence). V lost 4 bases and J 4 bases, leaving 22 bases between the germline ends. CDR3 size: 18 residues. CDR3 nucleotide sequence: TGTGCCAGCAGTTCCACCTTACTAGCCGCGAGGAGCACCGGGGAGCTGTTTTTT. Amino acids: CASSSTLLAARSTGELFF.

This clonotype was observed a few times. This chain links TRBV12-3 or TRBV12-4 with TRBJ2-5; 9 bases fit TRBD2. J gave up 2 bases and V 3 bases, and 4 bases lay outside the gene matches. CDR3 size: 15 residues. CDR3 sequence (DNA): TGTGCCAGCAGTTTTAGGCGGGGGGGACAAGAGACCCAGTACTTC. Translating gives CASSFRRGGQETQYF.

In DNA, the CDR3 is TGCGCCAGCAGCGGGGGGGCTTATACCCCCCACGAGCAGTACTTC. It yields the protein CASSGGAYTPHEQYF. The V gene is TRBV5-1, the J gene TRBJ2-7, with TRBD2 as a possible D gene (7 bases). V lost 4 bases and J lost 5, with 19 bases in between. Germline values: CDR1 SGHRS, CDR2 YFSETQ. The CDR3 contains 15 residues.

This clonotype appeared many times. The chain has TRBV6-6 and TRBJ1-5, with D possibly TRBD1 on 5 matching bases. Germline V CDR1 and CDR2: MNHNY, SVGAGI (reference sequence). This CDR3 contains 14 residues. Trimming took 5 bases from V and 7 from J, leaving 15 bases between them. The CDR3 nucleotides are TGTGCCAGCAGTCCGGACACCGTCCCGCAGCCCCAGCATTTT. Translation: CASSPDTVPQPQHF.

J is TRBJ2-7 and V is TRBV21-1; the table names TRBD1, a call not compared with the DNA. TRBV21-1 is recorded as a pseudogene. The CDR3 is 16 amino acids. The DNA of the CDR3 is TGTGCCAGCAGCAAAAGGGGAGACAGGGGGCTTTCCGAGCAGTACTTC. Amino acids: CASSKRGDRGLSEQYF.

The rearrangement links TRBV7-2 to TRBJ1-5; D is perhaps TRBD1 (6 bases). The germline V gene has CDR1 SGHTA and CDR2 FQGNSA. The ends were cut back, 2 bases at V and 1 base at J, with 12 bases in the middle. This CDR3 has 16 amino acids. CDR3 loop: CASSLNTGISNQPQHF. The CDR3 DNA is TGTGCCAGCAGCTTAAATACAGGGATCAGCAATCAGCCCCAGCATTTT.

This clonotype was observed a few times. DNA of the CDR3: TGTGCCAGCAGTCCGGTTTTGGACAGGGAAGATGGGGCTGGGGCCAACGTCCTGACTTTC. Amino acid sequence: CASSPVLDREDGAGANVLTF. The chain carries TRBV28 and TRBJ2-6; 8 bases match TRBD1. This CDR3 has 20 amino acids. CDR1 and CDR2 (germline): MDHEN, SYDVKM. V was pared by 5 bases and J by 2 bases, with 17 bases of the junction left unmatched.

In its sample, this clonotype was seen many times. This sequence joins TRBV20-1 and TRBJ1-1; D perhaps matches TRBD1 (5 bases). Germline CDR1 is DFQATT and CDR2 is SNEGSKA (reference sequence). The CDR3 is 14 residues long. Trimming shortened V by 0 bases and J by 9 bases, and 17 bases separated the two germline ends. CDR3 nucleotide sequence: TGCAGTGCTAGAGATTTTAAGATTCGACAGAAAGCTTTCTTT. Its protein is CSARDFKIRQKAFF.

This clonotype turned up a few times. The chain uses TRBV4-3 and TRBJ2-1; D may be TRBD1 (5 bases). This CDR3 is 15 amino acids long. Trimming left V 3 bases short and J 5 bases short, with 14 bases between. Germline V gene sequence: CDR1 LGHNA, CDR2 YSLEER. CDR3 sequence: CASSQSRVLNNEQFF. CDR3 DNA: TGCGCCAGCAGCCAGTCCAGGGTTCTCAACAATGAGCAGTTCTTC.